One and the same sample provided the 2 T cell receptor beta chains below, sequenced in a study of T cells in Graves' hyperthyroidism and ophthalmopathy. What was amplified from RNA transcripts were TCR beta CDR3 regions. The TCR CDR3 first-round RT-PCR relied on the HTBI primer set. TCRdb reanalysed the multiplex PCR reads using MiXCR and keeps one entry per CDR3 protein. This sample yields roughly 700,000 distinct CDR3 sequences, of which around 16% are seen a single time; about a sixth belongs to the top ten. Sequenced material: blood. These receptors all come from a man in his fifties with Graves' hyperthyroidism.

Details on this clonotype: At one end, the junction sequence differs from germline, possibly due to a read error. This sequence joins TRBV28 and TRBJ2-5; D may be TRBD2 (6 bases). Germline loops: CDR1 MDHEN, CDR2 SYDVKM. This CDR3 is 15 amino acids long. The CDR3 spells CASSSSGTSQEAQYF. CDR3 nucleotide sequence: TGTGCCAGCAGTTCCTCCGGGACTTCCCAAGAGGCCCAGTACTTC.

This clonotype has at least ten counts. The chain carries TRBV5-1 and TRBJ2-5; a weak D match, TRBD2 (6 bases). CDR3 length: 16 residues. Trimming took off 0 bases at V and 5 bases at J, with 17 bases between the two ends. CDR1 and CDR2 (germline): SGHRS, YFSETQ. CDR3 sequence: CASSLEDGGSGETQYF. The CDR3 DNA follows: TGCGCCAGCAGCTTGGAGGACGGCGGAAGCGGGGAGACCCAGTACTTC.